One and the same sample provided the 28 T cell receptor beta chains below, sequenced in a study of shared T cell receptors in the human thymus. TCRdb keeps only in-frame clones here, not all; method: immunoSEQ multiplex PCR. The sample yields almost 550,000 clones, 78% seen once. This sample also appeared in a second study, on human thymus T cells.

The sequencing sample was made of thymocytes. These receptors all stem from a boy under three years old with a congenital heart defect.

The chain carries TRBV10-2 and TRBJ2-7, with 15 nucleotides matching TRBD2. With 6 bases clipped from V and 4 bases from J, the junction kept 4 bases outside the gene matches. CDR1 WSHSY and CDR2 SAAADI come from the germline V gene. The CDR3 covers 15 residues. In DNA, the CDR3 is TGCGCCAGCAGCCACGGGACTAGCGGGAGGTACGAGCAGTACTTC. Protein sequence: CASSHGTSGRYEQYF.

This chain connects TRBV10-1 to TRBJ2-1, with TRBD2 matching 15 bases. After removal of 10 bases from V and 9 bases from J, the junction contained 7 bases not matched to a gene. This CDR3 is 14 amino acids long. The germline gives CDR1 WNHNN, CDR2 SYGVQD (reference sequence). The CDR3 region is CAIRTSGRACEQFF. The CDR3 bases are TGCGCCATCCGGACTAGCGGGAGGGCCTGTGAGCAGTTCTTC.

The J gene is TRBJ1-5, the V gene TRBV29-1; tentatively, D is TRBD1 (6 bases). Germline values: CDR1 SQVTM, CDR2 ANQGSEA. The CDR3 loop spans 15 amino acids. The V end was cut by 4 bases, the J end by 0 bases, with 13 bases between. CDR3 in amino acids: CSVGHDRRSNQPQHF. The CDR3 bases are TGCAGCGTTGGACATGACAGGCGTAGCAATCAGCCCCAGCATTTT.

Remarks on this clone: The sample has other DNA sequences that encode this CDR3 too. J is TRBJ2-2 and V is TRBV4-1, with 16 nucleotides matching TRBD2. Germline CDR1 MGHRA, CDR2 YSYEKL. The CDR3 covers 20 residues. V lost 0 bases to trimming and J lost 4 bases; unmatched junction nucleotides: 8. Here the CDR3 reads CASSQDRGLAGGRITGELFF. The CDR3 nucleotides read TGCGCCAGCAGCCAAGATCGGGGACTAGCGGGAGGGCGGATCACCGGGGAGCTGTTTTTT.

CDR3 region: CASSATGDSNQPQHF. CDR3 DNA: TGTGCCAGCAGTGCGACAGGGGATAGCAATCAGCCCCAGCATTTT. J is TRBJ1-5 and V is TRBV6-4, with 8 bases identical to TRBD1. Losses at the gene ends were 4 bases for V and 0 bases for J; bases not matched to a gene: 2. The CDR3 has 15 residues. Germline V gene sequence: CDR1 MRHNA, CDR2 SNTAGT.

This clone appeared a single time. The chain recombines TRBV10-1 with TRBJ2-7, with 8 positions matching TRBD1. In germline, CDR1 is WNHNN, CDR2 SYGVQD (reference sequence). The CDR3 has 16 residues. Losses at the gene ends were 0 bases for V and 0 bases for J; bases not matched to a gene: 4. CDR3 residues: CASSESDRANSYEQYF. CDR3 DNA sequence: TGCGCCAGCAGTGAGTCGGACAGGGCTAACTCCTACGAGCAGTACTTC.

This clone has only a few counts. The V gene is TRBV6-5, the J gene TRBJ2-7; D unresolved. Trimming removed 2 bases from V and 2 bases from J, with 13 bases in between. The V gene's germline CDR1 is MNHEY and CDR2 SVGAGI. The CDR3 has 15 residues. The CDR3 loop reads CASSYTPKTTYEQYF. The CDR3 region has the DNA TGTGCCAGCAGTTACACTCCTAAAACCACCTACGAGCAGTACTTC.

This chain connects TRBV4-2 to TRBJ2-7, with 9 nucleotides matching TRBD2. This CDR3 has 16 amino acids. From germline, CDR1 is LGHNA and CDR2 YNFKEQ. The V segment lost 4 bases and the J segment 0 bases; nucleotides outside the gene matches: 7. The CDR3: CASSLGTSLSSYEQYF. The CDR3 nucleotides are TGTGCCAGCAGCCTCGGGACTAGCCTTAGCTCCTACGAGCAGTACTTC.

V and J are TRBV4-1 and TRBJ2-1; maybe TRBD2 (6 bases). V lost 1 base and J 2 bases, leaving 12 bases between the germline ends. The CDR3 is 16 amino acids. Per germline, CDR1 MGHRA and CDR2 YSYEKL. CDR3 in DNA: TGCGCCAGCAGCCAAGGAAGCGGGCGCACCTACAATGAGCAGTTCTTC. Encoded protein: CASSQGSGRTYNEQFF.

The chain carries TRBV7-2 and TRBJ2-7; 8 bases agree with TRBD1. The CDR3 sequence is 18 residues long. Germline V gives CDR1 SGHTA, CDR2 FQGNSA. The ends lost 5 bases at V and 0 bases at J; junction bases unmatched: 15. CDR3 DNA sequence: TGTGCCAGCAGCCCACTCCGGGACAGGAGGGGTGGCTCCTACGAGCAGTACTTC. This translates into CASSPLRDRRGGSYEQYF.

This chain links TRBV11-3 with TRBJ2-3; TRBD2 matches 10 bases. The V gene's germline CDR1 is SGHNT and CDR2 YENEEA. The CDR3 covers 15 residues. V gave up 7 bases and J gave up 4 bases; unmatched junction bases: 8. CDR3 sequence reads: CASKLSGRAPDTQYF. The DNA for the CDR3 is TGTGCCAGCAAATTGAGCGGGAGGGCCCCAGATACGCAGTATTTT.

This clone showed up just a few times. The V call is TRBV7-2, the J call TRBJ1-1; D is unresolved. The CDR3 has 13 residues. Germline assignment: CDR1 SGHTA and CDR2 FQGNSA. Trimming stripped 1 base from V and 4 bases from J, with 7 bases between. The CDR3 DNA reads as TGTGCCAGCAGCTTAGTCCCCCGCACTGAAGCTTTCTTT. It yields the protein CASSLVPRTEAFF.

This rearrangement joins TRBV6-5 to TRBJ2-5, with D possibly TRBD1 on 6 matching bases. Germline V gene lookup returns CDR1 MNHEY and CDR2 SVGAGI. The CDR3 is 15 residues long. V lost 5 bases, J lost 5 bases, and 18 bases lay in between. The CDR3 spells CASSNPGQIHETQYF. CDR3 DNA: TGTGCCAGCAGTAACCCCGGACAGATTCATGAGACCCAGTACTTC.

The gene calls are TRBV7-6 and TRBJ2-1, with D perhaps matching TRBD1 (5 bases). The CDR3 contains 14 residues. Trimming pared 1 base from V and 8 bases from J, leaving 12 bases between. CDR1 and CDR2 from the germline V gene are SGHVS and FNYEAQ. CDR3 DNA: TGTGCCAGCAGCTTAGAGGCAGGGATGGATGAGCAGTTCTTC. This codes for CASSLEAGMDEQFF.

This chain uses TRBV12-5 with TRBJ2-7, with 7 nucleotides matching TRBD2. The V gene's germline CDR1 is LGHNT and CDR2 FRNRAP. CDR3 size: 13 residues. J lost 6 bases, V lost 7 bases, and 9 bases had no gene match. CDR3 sequence: CASVGGGPFEQYF. The CDR3 DNA is TGTGCTAGTGTCGGGGGAGGGCCGTTCGAGCAGTACTTC.

This chain uses TRBV25-1 with TRBJ2-2; possibly TRBD1 for D (6 bases). Deletions cut 7 bases from V and 5 bases from J, with 8 bases between. The CDR3 is 12 amino acids. Looked up from germline, CDR1 is MGHDK and CDR2 is SYGVNS. The CDR3 is CASKGGTGELFF. CDR3 in DNA: TGTGCCAGCAAAGGGGGTACCGGGGAGCTGTTTTTT.

The genes are TRBV14 and TRBJ2-7, with 9 nucleotides matching TRBD1. The V gene end was trimmed by 4 bases and the J gene end by 1 base; junction bases not matched to a gene: 8. CDR1 SGHDN and CDR2 FVKESK come from the germline V gene. The CDR3 spans 16 residues. The CDR3 loop is CASSLRDRDRSYEQYF. CDR3 in DNA: TGTGCCAGCAGCCTCCGGGACAGGGATCGGTCCTACGAGCAGTACTTC. Complete variable domain (other parts from reference TRBV14 and TRBJ2-7): EAGVTQFPSHSVIEKGQTVTLRCDPISGHDNLYWYRRVMGKEIKFLLHFVKESKQDESGMPNNRFLAERTGGTYSTLKVQPAELEDSGVYFCASSLRDRDRSYEQYFGPGTRLTVT.

This chain joins TRBV10-3 and TRBJ2-5; 7 nucleotides align to TRBD2. The CDR3 has 12 amino acids. Germline V gene sequence: CDR1 ENHRY, CDR2 SYGVKD. V dropped 10 bases and J dropped 13; count of bases not matched to a gene: 15. CDR3 bases: TGTGCCACCTGGGGGGGGAGCCGAGAGCGGTACTTC. Its translation is CATWGGSRERYF.

The V gene is TRBV14, the J gene TRBJ1-4; TRBD1 is a possible D gene (6 bases). The CDR3 loop spans 16 amino acids. Germline V gene data show CDR1 as SGHDN and CDR2 as FVKESK. Trimming removed 3 bases at V and 7 bases at J, with 18 bases between. The CDR3 loop is CASSHRGQPRGEKLFF. CDR3 bases: TGTGCCAGCAGCCATCGAGGACAGCCCAGAGGTGAAAAACTGTTTTTT.

The gene calls are TRBV7-3 and TRBJ2-6, with 9 bases matching TRBD2. V shed 5 bases and J 5 bases; nucleotides not matched to a gene: 13. The CDR3 is made up of 18 amino acids. In germline, CDR1 is SGHTA, CDR2 FQGTGA. In nucleotides, the CDR3 is TGTGCCAGCAGCCCCGGGACTAGCCTTAAGGGGAGGGCCAACGTCCTGACTTTC. Protein: CASSPGTSLKGRANVLTF.

The chain uses TRBV19 and TRBJ2-3, with a possible D match to TRBD2 (9 bases). The CDR3 totals 20 residues. Between the trimmed V and J ends, which lost 9 bases and 3 bases, there was a span of 34 bases. Germline V lookup: CDR1 LNHDA, CDR2 SQIVND (reference sequence). CDR3 DNA sequence: TGTGCCAGAGGCCGCCCCGCGGCGGGGGGGCAGGGGGCTGGGACAGATACGCAGTATTTT. Amino acid sequence: CARGRPAAGGQGAGTDTQYF.

V and J are TRBV6-1 and TRBJ2-7; possible D gene TRBD1, 6 bases. V was cut by 4 bases and J by 5 bases, with 15 bases left in between. CDR1 MNHNS and CDR2 SASEGT come from the germline V gene. The CDR3 runs 14 residues. The DNA for the CDR3 is TGTGCCAGCAGTGGGCCAACAGGGACGGACGAGCAGTACTTC. Protein product: CASSGPTGTDEQYF.

The table lists this clone with a few counts. The J gene is TRBJ2-1, the V gene TRBV14, with 10 positions matching TRBD1. After removal of 5 bases from V and 13 bases from J, the junction contained 5 bases not matched to a gene. The germline gives CDR1 SGHDN, CDR2 FVKESK. This CDR3 is 12 amino acids long. DNA for the CDR3: TGTGCCAGCAGCTACCGGGACAGGGGACAGTTCTTC. Its translation is CASSYRDRGQFF.

This chain links TRBV11-2 with TRBJ1-3, with D possibly matching TRBD1 (5 bases). CDR3 size: 14 residues. CDR1 is SGHAT, CDR2 FQNNGV, per germline. Trimming took off 3 bases at V and 1 base at J, with 7 bases between the two ends. The CDR3 DNA follows: TGTGCCAGCAGCTTTTCAGGGTCTGGAAACACCATATATTTT. As protein: CASSFSGSGNTIYF. The full variable domain, with the rest looked up from reference TRBV11-2 and TRBJ1-3, is EAGVAQSPRYKIIEKRQSVAFWCNPISGHATLYWYQQILGQGPKLLIQFQNNGVVDDSQLPKDRFSAERLKGVDSTLKIQPAKLEDSAVYLCASSFSGSGNTIYFGEGSWLTVV.

The CDR3 DNA reads TGTGCCAGCAGTTTCGTGGTTAGCGGGAGTAATGAGCAGTTCTTC. Protein product: CASSFVVSGSNEQFF. The chain employs TRBV28 and TRBJ2-1; 9 bases agree with TRBD2. CDR3 size: 15 residues. CDR1 is MDHEN and CDR2 is SYDVKM in the germline V gene. The trim removed 3 bases at V and 7 bases at J, leaving 7 bases unmatched.

The chain has TRBV25-1 and TRBJ2-7, with TRBD1 matching 9 bases. The length of the CDR3 is 13 residues. The germline CDR1 and CDR2 sequences are MGHDK and SYGVNS. Germline trimming cut 8 bases from V and 6 bases from J; bases unmatched to any gene: 8. CDR3 DNA: TGTGCCAGCCAGACAGGGGGTTTTCGCGAGCAGTACTTC. The encoded protein is CASQTGGFREQYF.

The chain employs TRBV27 and TRBJ2-2, with 11 nucleotides matching TRBD2. Germline-derived CDR1 and CDR2 are MNHEY and SMNVEV (reference sequence). This CDR3 contains 16 residues. The junction had 4 bases not matched to a gene; V was cut back by 5 bases and J by 2 bases. The CDR3 DNA reads as TGTGCCAGCAGTCCGGGACTAGCGGCAAACACCGGGGAGCTGTTTTTT. The encoded protein is CASSPGLAANTGELFF.

The chain combines TRBV29-1 with TRBJ2-5, with 9 bases identical to TRBD2. This CDR3 is 15 amino acids long. The germline V gene encodes CDR1 SQVTM and CDR2 ANQGSEA. V lost 2 bases, J lost 1 base, and 5 bases stayed unmatched. CDR3 region: CSVERVAGAQETQYF. The CDR3 nucleotides are TGCAGCGTTGAACGGGTAGCGGGAGCCCAAGAGACCCAGTACTTC. Looking up the rest from reference TRBV29-1 and TRBJ2-5 gives the full variable domain: SAVISQKPSRDICQRGTSLTIQCQVDSQVTMMFWYRQQPGQSLTLIATANQGSEATYESGFVIDKFPISRPNLTFSTLTVSNMSPEDSSIYLCSVERVAGAQETQYFGPGTRLLVL.